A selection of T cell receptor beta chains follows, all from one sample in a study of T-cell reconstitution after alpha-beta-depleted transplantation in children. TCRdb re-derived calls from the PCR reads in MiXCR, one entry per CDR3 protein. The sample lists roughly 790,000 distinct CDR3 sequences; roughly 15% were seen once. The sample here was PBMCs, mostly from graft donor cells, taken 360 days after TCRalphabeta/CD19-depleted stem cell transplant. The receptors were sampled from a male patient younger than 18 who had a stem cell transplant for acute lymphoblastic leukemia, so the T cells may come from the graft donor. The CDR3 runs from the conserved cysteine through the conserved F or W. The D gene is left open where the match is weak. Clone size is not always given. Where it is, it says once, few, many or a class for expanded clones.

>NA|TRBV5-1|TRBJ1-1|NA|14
TGCGCCAGCAGCTTGGGGGCAATGAACACTGAAGCTTTCTTT
CASSLGAMNTEAFF
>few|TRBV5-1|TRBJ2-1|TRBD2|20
TGCGCCAGCAGCTTGGGGAGAACGTTAGCTAGCGGGAGTACCCCCAATGAGCAGTTCTTC
CASSLGRTLASGSTPNEQFF
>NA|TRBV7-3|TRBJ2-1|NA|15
TGTGCCAGCAGCAATAGCCTGAGCTCCTACAATAAGCAGTTCTTC
CASSNSLSSYNKQFF
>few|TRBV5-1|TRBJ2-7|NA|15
TGCGCCAGCAGCTTGGACTGGGGAGGCTCCTACGAGCAGTACTTC
CASSLDWGGSYEQYF
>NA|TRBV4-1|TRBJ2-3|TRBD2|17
TGCGCCAGCAGCCACCCTAGGACTAGCGGCTACACAGATACGCAGTATTTT
CASSHPRTSGYTDTQYF
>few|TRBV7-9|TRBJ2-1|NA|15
TGTGCCAGCAGCTTGAGTCAGGAAGAAAAAAATGAGCAGTTCTTC
CASSLSQEEKNEQFF
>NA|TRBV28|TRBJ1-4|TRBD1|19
TGTGCCAGCAGGCTTTGGTTTCGGGACAGGAAGGGAGTTAATGAAAAACTGTTTTTT
CASRLWFRDRKGVNEKLFF
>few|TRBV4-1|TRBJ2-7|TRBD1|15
TGCGCCAGCAACTTACCGGGACAGGGGTCGAGGGAGCAGTACTTC
CASNLPGQGSREQYF
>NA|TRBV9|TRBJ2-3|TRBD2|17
TGTGCCAGCAGCGTAGTTAAGACTAGCGGAGGCACAGATACGCAGTATTTT
CASSVVKTSGGTDTQYF
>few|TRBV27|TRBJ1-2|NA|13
TGTGCCAGCAGTTCCGGACAGTTCTGGGGCTACACCTTC
CASSSGQFWGYTF
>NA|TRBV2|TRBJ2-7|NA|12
TGTGCCAGCAACCCGGGACCGCACGAGCAGTACTTC
CASNPGPHEQYF
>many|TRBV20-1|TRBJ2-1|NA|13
TGCAGTGCTAGAGGAAGTAGCTTCAATGAGCAGTTCTTC
CSARGSSFNEQFF
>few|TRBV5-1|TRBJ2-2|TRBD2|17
TGCGCCAGCAGCTCTCCCGCCCCGGGAGGGTACACCGGGGAGCTGTTTTTT
CASSSPAPGGYTGELFF
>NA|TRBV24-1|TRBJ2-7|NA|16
TGTGCCACCAGTGATTTGCAAGTATACCTCCCTCATGGGCAGTACTTC
CATSDLQVYLPHGQYF
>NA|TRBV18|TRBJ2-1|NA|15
TGTGCCAGCTCGACGGGACATAGGACCTACAATGAGCAGTTCTTC
CASSTGHRTYNEQFF
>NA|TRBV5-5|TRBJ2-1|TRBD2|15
TGTGCCAGCAGCTTGTTCGCGGGAGAGGGTAATGAGCAGTTCTTC
CASSLFAGEGNEQFF
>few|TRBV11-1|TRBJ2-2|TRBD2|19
TGTGCCAGCAGCCCACAGGGGTGGACTAGCGGGGCGAACACCGGGGAGCTGTTTTTT
CASSPQGWTSGANTGELFF
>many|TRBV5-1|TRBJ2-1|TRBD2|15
TGCGCCAGCAGCTTCCGACTAGCGGGGAGAAATGAGCAGTTCTTC
CASSFRLAGRNEQFF
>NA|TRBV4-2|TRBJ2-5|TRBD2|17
TGTGCCAGCAGCCAAGAACTGCGCGGGAGGGTGCAAGAGACCCAGTACTTC
CASSQELRGRVQETQYF
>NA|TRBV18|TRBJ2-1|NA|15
TGTGCCAGCTCTCGTAAGGGGCACGACGGGAGTGAGCAGTTCTTC
CASSRKGHDGSEQFF
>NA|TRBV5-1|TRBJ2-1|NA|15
TGCGCCAGCGGCCCTCACGGGAACTCCTACAATGAGCAGTTCTTC
CASGPHGNSYNEQFF
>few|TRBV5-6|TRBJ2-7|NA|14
TGTGCCAGCAGCATGATTAGGTGGAACTACGAGCAGTACTTC
CASSMIRWNYEQYF
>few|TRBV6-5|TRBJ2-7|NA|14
TGTGCCAGCAGTTCCGAGAGGAGCTCCTACGAGCAGTACTTC
CASSSERSSYEQYF
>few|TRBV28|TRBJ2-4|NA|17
TGTGCCAGCAGTTTATGGGGCCAGGGGCTAGCCAAAAACATTCAGTACTTC
CASSLWGQGLAKNIQYF
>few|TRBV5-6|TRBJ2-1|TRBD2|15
TGTGCCAGCAGCTTATACTGGGAGGGCCAGGATGAGCAGTTCTTC
CASSLYWEGQDEQFF
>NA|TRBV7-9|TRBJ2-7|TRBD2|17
TGTGCCAGCAGCCCAGGGACTAGCGGGGGCAGCTCCTACGAGCAGTACTTC
CASSPGTSGGSSYEQYF
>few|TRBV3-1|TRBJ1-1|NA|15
TGTGCCAGCAGCCAAACAGGCTCCCGGGACACTGAAGCTTTCTTT
CASSQTGSRDTEAFF
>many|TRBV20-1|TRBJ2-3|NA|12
TGCAGTGCTAGTGCCGGCACAGATACGCAGTATTTT
CSASAGTDTQYF
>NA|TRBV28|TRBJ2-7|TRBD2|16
TGTGCCAGCAGACCCTTCGGGAGGGGTAAAACCTACGAGCAGTACTTC
CASRPFGRGKTYEQYF
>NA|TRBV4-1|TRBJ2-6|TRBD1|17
TGCGCCAGCAGCCAAGATCTAGGGACAGCTGGGGCCAACGTCCTGACTTTC
CASSQDLGTAGANVLTF
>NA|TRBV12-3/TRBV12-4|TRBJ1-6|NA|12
TGTGCCAGCAGCTCCGTAGGTGACGCCCGTTTATTT
CASSSVGDARLF
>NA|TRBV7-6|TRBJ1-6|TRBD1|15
TGTGCCAGCAGCTTAGGCGGGACAGGGGCTTCACCCCTCCACTTT
CASSLGGTGASPLHF
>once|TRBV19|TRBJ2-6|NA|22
TGTGCCAGTAGTATAGCCTCCCTCAGGGGACGGGCCAGGAGCTCTGGGGCCAACGTCCTGACTTTC
CASSIASLRGRARSSGANVLTF
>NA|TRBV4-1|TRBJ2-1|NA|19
TGCGCCAGCAGCCGCCCACCGCCCGCGCGGACCTACTCCTACAATGAGCAGTTCTTC
CASSRPPPARTYSYNEQFF
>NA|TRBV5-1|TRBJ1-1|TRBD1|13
TGCGCCAGCAGCTTGTCAGGGGGCCATGGAGCTTTCTTT
CASSLSGGHGAFF
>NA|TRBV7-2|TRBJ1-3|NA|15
TGTGCCAGCAGCTTAGTGCCTTACTCTGGAAACACCATATATTTT
CASSLVPYSGNTIYF
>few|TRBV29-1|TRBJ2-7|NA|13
TGCAGCGTTGAAGCGGACGGCCCCTACGAGCAGTACTTC
CSVEADGPYEQYF
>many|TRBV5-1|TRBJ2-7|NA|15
TGCGCCAGCAGCCCTCGGTTGACGAGCTCCTACGAGCAGTACTTC
CASSPRLTSSYEQYF
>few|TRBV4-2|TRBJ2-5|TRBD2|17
TGTGCCAGCAGCCAAGATGGGCTAGCGGGTCACCAAGAGACCCAGTACTTC
CASSQDGLAGHQETQYF
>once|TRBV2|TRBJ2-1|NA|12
TGTGCCACCTTGCAAGAGGGGGGTGAGCAGTTCTTC
CATLQEGGEQFF
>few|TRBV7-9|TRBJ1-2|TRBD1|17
TGTGCCAGCAGCCCACTGGGACAGGGGAAGGCTAACTATGGCTACACCTTC
CASSPLGQGKANYGYTF
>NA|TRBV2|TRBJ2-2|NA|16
TGTGCCAGCAGTGATCCCCCGCTTTCGGGCACCGGGGAGCTGTTTTTT
CASSDPPLSGTGELFF
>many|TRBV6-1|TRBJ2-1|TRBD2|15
TGTGCCAGCAGGCAGAGCGGGGGCCCTTACAATGAGCAGTTCTTC
CASRQSGGPYNEQFF
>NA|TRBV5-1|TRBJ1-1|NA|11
TGCGCCAGCAACGAGGGGGCTGAAGCTTTCTTT
CASNEGAEAFF
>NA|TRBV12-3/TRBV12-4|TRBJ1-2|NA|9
TGTGCCAGCAGCTATTTTGAGTCCTTC
CASSYFESF
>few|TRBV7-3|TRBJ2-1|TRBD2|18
TGTGCCAGCAGCTCGAACCTAGCGGGAGGAGGTCTCGGGAATGAGCAGTTCTTC
CASSSNLAGGGLGNEQFF
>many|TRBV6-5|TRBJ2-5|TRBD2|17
TGTGCCAGCAGTTACACAATAGCGGGAGGAGAGGGAGAGACCCAGTACTTC
CASSYTIAGGEGETQYF
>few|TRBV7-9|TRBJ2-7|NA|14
TGTGCCAGCAGCTTAGTAGATAGCCTCCACGAGCAGTACTTC
CASSLVDSLHEQYF
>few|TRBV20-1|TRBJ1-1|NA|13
TGCAGTGCTTCGGAGTGGGGGAACACTGAAGCTTTCTTT
CSASEWGNTEAFF
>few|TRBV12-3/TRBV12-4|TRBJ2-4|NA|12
TGTGCCAGCATGGGGGACGGTCCGGGTCAGTACTTC
CASMGDGPGQYF